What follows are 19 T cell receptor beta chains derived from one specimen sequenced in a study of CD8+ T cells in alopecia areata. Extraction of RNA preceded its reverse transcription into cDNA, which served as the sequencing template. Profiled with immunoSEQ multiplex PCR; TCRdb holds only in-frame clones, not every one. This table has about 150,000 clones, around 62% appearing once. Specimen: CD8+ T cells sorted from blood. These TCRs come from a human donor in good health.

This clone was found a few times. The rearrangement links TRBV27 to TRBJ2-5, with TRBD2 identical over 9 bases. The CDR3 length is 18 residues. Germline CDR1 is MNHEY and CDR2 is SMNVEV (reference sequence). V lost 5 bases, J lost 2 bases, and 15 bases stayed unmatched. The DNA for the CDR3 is TGTGCCAGCAGTGCCATGGTCCTAGCGGGATGGTCTCAAGAGACCCAGTACTTC. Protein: CASSAMVLAGWSQETQYF.

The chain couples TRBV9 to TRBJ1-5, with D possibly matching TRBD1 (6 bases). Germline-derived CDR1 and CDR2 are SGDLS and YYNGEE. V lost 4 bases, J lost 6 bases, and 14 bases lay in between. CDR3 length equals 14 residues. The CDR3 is CASSPMDSTQPQHF. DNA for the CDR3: TGTGCCAGCAGCCCGATGGACAGTACTCAGCCCCAGCATTTT. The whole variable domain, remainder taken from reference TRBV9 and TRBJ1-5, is DSGVTQTPKHLITATGQRVTLRCSPRSGDLSVYWYQQSLDQGLQFLIQYYNGEERAKGNILERFSAQQFPDLHSELNLSSLELGDSALYFCASSPMDSTQPQHFGDGTRLSIL.

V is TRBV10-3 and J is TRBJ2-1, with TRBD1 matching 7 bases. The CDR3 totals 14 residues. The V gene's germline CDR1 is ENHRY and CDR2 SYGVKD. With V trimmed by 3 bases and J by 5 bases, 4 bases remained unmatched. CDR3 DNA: TGTGCCATCAGTGAATCACAGGGGAACAATGAGCAGTTCTTC. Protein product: CAISESQGNNEQFF.

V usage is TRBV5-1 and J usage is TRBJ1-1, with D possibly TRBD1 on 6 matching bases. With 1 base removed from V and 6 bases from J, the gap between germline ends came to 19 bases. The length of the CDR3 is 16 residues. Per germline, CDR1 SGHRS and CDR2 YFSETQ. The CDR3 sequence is CASSLWAGTPKAEAFF. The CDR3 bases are TGCGCCAGCAGCTTGTGGGCCGGGACACCAAAGGCTGAAGCTTTCTTT.

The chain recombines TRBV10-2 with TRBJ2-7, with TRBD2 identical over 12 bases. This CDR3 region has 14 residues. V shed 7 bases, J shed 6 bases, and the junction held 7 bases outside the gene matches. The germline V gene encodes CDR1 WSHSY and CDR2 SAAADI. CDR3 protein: CASTSGRATGEQYF. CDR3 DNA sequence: TGCGCCAGCACTAGCGGGAGGGCCACTGGCGAGCAGTACTTC.

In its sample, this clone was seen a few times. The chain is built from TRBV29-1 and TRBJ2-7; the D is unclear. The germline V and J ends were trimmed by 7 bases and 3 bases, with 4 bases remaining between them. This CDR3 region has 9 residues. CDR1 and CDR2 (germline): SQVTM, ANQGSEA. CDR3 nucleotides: TGCAGCGCGTACTACGAGCAGTACTTC. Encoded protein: CSAYYEQYF.

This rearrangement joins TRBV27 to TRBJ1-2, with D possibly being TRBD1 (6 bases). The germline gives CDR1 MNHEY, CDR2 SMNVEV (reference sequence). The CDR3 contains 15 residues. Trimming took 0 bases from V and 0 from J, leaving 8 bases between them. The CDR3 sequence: CASSLSPGANYGYTF. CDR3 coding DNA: TGTGCCAGCAGTTTATCCCCAGGGGCTAACTATGGCTACACCTTC.

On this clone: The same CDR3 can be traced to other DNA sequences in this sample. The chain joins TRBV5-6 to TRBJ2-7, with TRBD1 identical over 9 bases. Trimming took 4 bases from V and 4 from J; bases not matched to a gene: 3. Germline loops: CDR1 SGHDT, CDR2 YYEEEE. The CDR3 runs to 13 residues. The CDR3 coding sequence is TGTGCCAGCAGCCTCGGGACAGGGTACGAGCAGTACTTC. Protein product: CASSLGTGYEQYF.

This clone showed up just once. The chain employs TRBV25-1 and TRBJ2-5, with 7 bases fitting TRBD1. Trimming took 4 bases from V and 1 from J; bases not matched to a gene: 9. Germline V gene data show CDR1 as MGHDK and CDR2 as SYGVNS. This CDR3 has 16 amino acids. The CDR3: CASSASGTEAQETQYF. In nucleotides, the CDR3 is TGTGCCAGCAGTGCTTCCGGGACAGAGGCCCAAGAGACCCAGTACTTC.

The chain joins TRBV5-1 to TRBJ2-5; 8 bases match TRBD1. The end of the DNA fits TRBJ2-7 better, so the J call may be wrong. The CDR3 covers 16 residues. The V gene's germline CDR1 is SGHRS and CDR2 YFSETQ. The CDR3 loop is CASSLEPGQVSYEQYF. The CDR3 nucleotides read TGCGCCAGCAGCTTAGAACCGGGACAGGTCTCCTACGAGCAGTACTTC.

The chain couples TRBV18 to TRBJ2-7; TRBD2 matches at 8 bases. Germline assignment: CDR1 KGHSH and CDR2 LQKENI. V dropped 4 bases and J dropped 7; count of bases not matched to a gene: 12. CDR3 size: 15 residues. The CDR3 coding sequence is TGTGCCAGCTCACACCTACTAGCGGCCGACTTGGAGCAGTACTTC. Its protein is CASSHLLAADLEQYF. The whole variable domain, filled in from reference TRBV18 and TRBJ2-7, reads NAGVMQNPRHLVRRRGQEARLRCSPMKGHSHVYWYRQLPEEGLKFMVYLQKENIIDESGMPKERFSAEFPKEGPSILRIQQVVRGDSAAYFCASSHLLAADLEQYFGPGTRLTVT.

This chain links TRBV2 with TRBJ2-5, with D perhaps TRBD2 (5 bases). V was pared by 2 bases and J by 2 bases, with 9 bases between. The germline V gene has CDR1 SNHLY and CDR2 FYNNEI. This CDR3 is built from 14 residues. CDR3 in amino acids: CASSELAEQETQYF. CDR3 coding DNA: TGTGCCAGCAGTGAACTAGCTGAACAAGAGACCCAGTACTTC.

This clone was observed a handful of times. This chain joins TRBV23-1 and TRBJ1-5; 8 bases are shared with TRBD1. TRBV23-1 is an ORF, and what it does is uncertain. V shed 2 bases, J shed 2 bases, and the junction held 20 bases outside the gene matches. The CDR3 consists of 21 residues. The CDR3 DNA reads TGCGCCAGCAGTCAAATTATCGCCGGGACAGGAAGGGGGAAAGGCAATCAGCCCCAGCATTTT. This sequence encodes CASSQIIAGTGRGKGNQPQHF.

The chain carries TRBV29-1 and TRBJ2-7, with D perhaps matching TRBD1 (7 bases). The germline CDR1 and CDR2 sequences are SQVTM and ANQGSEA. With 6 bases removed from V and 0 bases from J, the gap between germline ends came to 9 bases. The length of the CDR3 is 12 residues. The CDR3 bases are TGCAGCGTGCGGGACAGCTCCTACGAGCAGTACTTC. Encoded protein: CSVRDSSYEQYF.

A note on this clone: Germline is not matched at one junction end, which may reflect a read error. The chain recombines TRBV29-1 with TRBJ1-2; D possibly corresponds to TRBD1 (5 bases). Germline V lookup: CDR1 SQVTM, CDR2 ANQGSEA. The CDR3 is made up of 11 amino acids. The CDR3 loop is CSAEFRDGYTF. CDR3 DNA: TGCAGCGCTGAATTCAGGGATGGCTACACCTTC.

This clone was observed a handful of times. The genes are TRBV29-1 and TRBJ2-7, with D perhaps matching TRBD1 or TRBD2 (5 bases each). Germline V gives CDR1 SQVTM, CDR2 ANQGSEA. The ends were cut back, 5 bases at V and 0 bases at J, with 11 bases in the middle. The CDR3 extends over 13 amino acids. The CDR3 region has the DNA TGCAGCGTTCGGGACGGATCCTCCTACGAGCAGTACTTC. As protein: CSVRDGSSYEQYF.

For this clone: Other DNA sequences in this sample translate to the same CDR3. CDR3 nucleotides: TGCAGCGTTGTTAGGAACACTGAAGCTTTCTTT. Translating gives CSVVRNTEAFF. This chain connects TRBV29-1 to TRBJ1-1; unclear D gene. Trimming stripped 4 bases from V and 1 base from J, with 4 bases between. CDR1 and CDR2 (germline): SQVTM, ANQGSEA. The CDR3 covers 11 residues. The variable domain in full, with the rest retrieved from reference TRBV29-1 and TRBJ1-1, is SAVISQKPSRDICQRGTSLTIQCQVDSQVTMMFWYRQQPGQSLTLIATANQGSEATYESGFVIDKFPISRPNLTFSTLTVSNMSPEDSSIYLCSVVRNTEAFFGQGTRLTVV.

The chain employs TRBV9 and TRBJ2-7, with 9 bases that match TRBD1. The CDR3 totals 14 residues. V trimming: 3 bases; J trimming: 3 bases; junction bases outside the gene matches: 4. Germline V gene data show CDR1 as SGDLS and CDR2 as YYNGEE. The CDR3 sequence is CASSGRTGDYEQYF. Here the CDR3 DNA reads TGTGCCAGCAGCGGGCGGACAGGGGACTACGAGCAGTACTTC.

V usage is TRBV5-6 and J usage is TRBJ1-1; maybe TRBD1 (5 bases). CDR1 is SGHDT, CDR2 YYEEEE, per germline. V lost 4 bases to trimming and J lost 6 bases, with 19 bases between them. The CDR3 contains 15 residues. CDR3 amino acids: CASSLTGAGGPEAFF. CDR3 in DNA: TGTGCCAGCAGCCTAACCGGGGCAGGAGGCCCTGAAGCTTTCTTT.